Below, one TCR beta chain is given with its context. Its antigen is currently unknown. All donors came from Russia, were Caucasian and healthy, and spanned ages about 6 to 95. V was cut by 5 bases and J by 8 bases, with 13 bases left in between. The CDR3 consists of 13 residues. Germline loops: CDR1 MGHRA, CDR2 YSYEKL. These data come from a study of blood T cells in healthy people across ages. General study points: Donor CMV status was unknown, possibly confounding expanded clonotype changes.

Together with a sample-barcoded 5' primer, a J-beta primer mix was included in a second PCR lasting roughly 6 to 12 cycles. A template-switch adaptor that had 12 random nucleotides put a tag on each cDNA molecule. One entry per CDR3 protein, called by TCRdb with MiXCR from the 5' RACE reads. The table has over a million distinct CDR3 sequences, roughly 59% seen once. The chain carries TRBV4-1 and TRBJ2-1; D gene ambiguous. The TCR comes from a man aged 18 to 30 in good health. The sequenced sample was blood. In DNA, the CDR3 is TGCGCCAGCAGCACGAGTTATGTCGATGAGCAGTTCTTC. It yields the protein CASSTSYVDEQFF.